The T cell receptor (beta chain) under discussion was sequenced for a study of blood T cell repertoires in COVID-19. Using immunoSEQ multiplex PCR, the repertoire was profiled, and TCRdb retains in-frame clones only, with some absent. The sample lists some 150,000 clones; approximately 89% were seen once. This receptor was identified in a human donor in a cohort sampled during active COVID-19. The sequenced sample was peripheral blood.

The CDR3 sequence: CASSRGGTDTQYF. CDR3 bases: TGTGCCAGCTCACGGGGGGGCACAGATACGCAGTATTTT. The genes are TRBV18 and TRBJ2-3, with TRBD2 as a possible D gene (6 bases). The CDR3 spans 13 residues. Germline V lookup: CDR1 KGHSH, CDR2 LQKENI. V lost 4 bases, J lost 1 base, and 6 bases lay in between.